Described below is a single T cell receptor (beta chain) sequence and its context. Only a few counts were recorded for this clonotype. Its antigen remains unidentified. Per-nucleotide qualities are absent, and no much larger clonotype sits a single base away. The data are from a study of CD8 T cells in ankylosing spondylitis (dated by TCRdb to about 2017). Notes on the research overall: To find TCR variants linked to disease, the study profiled T cell receptor beta repertoires in ankylosing spondylitis patients and healthy donors. The full study cohort was made up of roughly 25 ankylosing spondylitis patients and roughly 98 healthy donors. Samples of peripheral blood were taken, and for ankylosing spondylitis patients, synovial fluid was collected as well.

General conclusions and limits of the study: Some motif variants were previously reported in synovial fluid and blood of reactive arthritis patients, suggesting common disease-initiation mechanisms. According to the report, matched synovial fluid samples from ankylosing spondylitis patients were significantly enriched for the disease-linked clones. The disease-linked clones had a CD8+ phenotype and were found at relatively low frequencies in peripheral blood. A TCR beta motif of about 8 highly homologous amino acid variants appeared characteristic of blood from ankylosing spondylitis patients.

V loses 7 bases of germline sequence and J loses 4 bases, and the interval between the two ends is 13 bases. Including the terminal cysteine and phenylalanine, the CDR3 comprises 13 residues. Kept here is only the CDR3 DNA, which spans 39 bases and is read in frame from base 1. Sequencing was performed on an Illumina HiSeq 2500. Quantitative 5'-RACE with molecular barcodes was the method used to prepare the TCR beta libraries. The paper's processing steps were these. A new computational method based on a probabilistic model of VDJ rearrangement was used to identify disease-linked TCR variants. Through fastp at Q25 and MiXCR, TCRdb rebuilt clones from the public reads, retaining in-frame beta chains. Records with the same CDR3 protein are collapsed into one entry carrying the most frequent genes and DNA. The V and J calls reflect TCRdb's pipeline rather than the authors' work. The sample table records some 87,000 distinct CDR3 sequences; roughly 27% of these occur just once. Together, the top ten hold roughly 60% of the sample.

Sequencing used blood, either unsorted or a sorted T cell fraction (not recorded which). Recombination connected TRBV12-3 or TRBV12-4 to TRBJ1-2; the D gene is perhaps TRBD1, on 5 matching bases. This clonotype was sampled from a male donor with ankylosing spondylitis or in good health (not recorded which). The sequenced DNA: TGTGCCAGCACCGAGGGACTGTTCTATGGCTACACCTTC. Its protein product is CASTEGLFYGYTF.